This T cell receptor (beta chain) was recorded in a study of T cells in Graves' hyperthyroidism and ophthalmopathy. Whole-study results and caveats: The majority of expanded thyroid clonotypes above 0.001 also appeared in blood. Stable hyperthyroidism and ophthalmopathy were separated using 13 V-J signatures.

Amplified TCR beta CDR3 regions came from RNA transcripts. In the first-round RT-PCR of the TCR CDR3, the HTBI primer set was used. TCRdb re-analysed the multiplex PCR reads in MiXCR, keeping a single row per CDR3 protein. The sample lists 350,000 or so distinct CDR3 sequences; over 15% were seen once. This clonotype was observed at least ten times. The antigen remains unidentified. Uncontrolled infection, other autoimmune disease, pregnancy or lactation led to exclusion. The sequenced sample was blood. This TCR came from a woman aged 45-65 years with Graves' hyperthyroidism.

CDR3 in amino acids: CASSGQGGEAFF. For the CDR3, the DNA is TGTGCCAGCAGTGGACAGGGTGGTGAAGCTTTCTTT. The gene calls are TRBV12-3 or TRBV12-4 and TRBJ1-1; 8 bases are a match to TRBD1. Trimming cost V 5 bases and J 7 bases; bases outside gene matches: 3. This CDR3 is built from 12 residues.